These T cell receptor beta chains were read from a single sample in a study of cytomegalovirus exposure and HLA in healthy donors. TCRdb's table, derived via immunoSEQ multiplex PCR, lists solely in-frame clones and lacks some. The profile covers approximately 150,000 clones, with around nine tenths appearing a single time and roughly 1.5% taken by the ten largest. Material for sequencing was PBMCs. These receptors all come from a young woman in good health and CMV-seronegative. Each CDR3 is given with its conserved first and last residue. The order of the fields is J gene, clone size, V gene, D gene, CDR3 DNA, CDR3 protein. D genes are given only for firm matches. Clone sizes are given selectively: once, few, many, or a class where the clone is expanded.

j_call: TRBJ2-3; clone_size: .; v_call: TRBV5-1; d_call: TRBD1; cdr3_nt: TGCGCCAGCAGCCTACATACCGGGACAGGGCAAAGCACAGATACGCAGTATTTT; cdr3_aa: CASSLHTGTGQSTDTQYF
j_call: TRBJ2-7; clone_size: .; v_call: TRBV30; d_call: .; cdr3_nt: TGTGCCTGGAGTGTACTTGGGGGCAGCTACGAGCAGTACTTC; cdr3_aa: CAWSVLGGSYEQYF
j_call: TRBJ2-7; clone_size: .; v_call: TRBV30; d_call: .; cdr3_nt: TGTGCCTGGAGTGTAACAGCGACGGGGGAGCAGTACTTC; cdr3_aa: CAWSVTATGEQYF
j_call: TRBJ2-7; clone_size: .; v_call: TRBV9; d_call: TRBD1; cdr3_nt: TGTGCCAGCAGAGGACAGGGGTACGAGCAGTACTTC; cdr3_aa: CASRGQGYEQYF
j_call: TRBJ2-2; clone_size: .; v_call: TRBV6-5; d_call: .; cdr3_nt: TGTGCCAGCAGTTACCTCACAGACACCGGGGAGCTGTTTTTT; cdr3_aa: CASSYLTDTGELFF
j_call: TRBJ1-5; clone_size: .; v_call: TRBV12-2; d_call: .; cdr3_nt: TGTGCAAGTCGCTTAGGGGGACAATATAGCAATCAGCCCCAGCATTTT; cdr3_aa: CASRLGGQYSNQPQHF
j_call: TRBJ1-1; clone_size: .; v_call: TRBV7-2; d_call: TRBD1; cdr3_nt: TGTGCCAGCAGCTGGGACAGGGCGTTTGAAGCTTTCTTT; cdr3_aa: CASSWDRAFEAFF
j_call: TRBJ1-5; clone_size: once; v_call: TRBV19; d_call: .; cdr3_nt: TGTGCCAGTAGTTCGATGGGTTCGGGTTTGAATCAGCCCCAGCATTTT; cdr3_aa: CASSSMGSGLNQPQHF
j_call: TRBJ2-7; clone_size: .; v_call: TRBV9; d_call: .; cdr3_nt: TGTGCCAGCAGCGTCACTGACGGGGACGAGCAGTACTTC; cdr3_aa: CASSVTDGDEQYF
j_call: TRBJ2-1; clone_size: .; v_call: TRBV7-2; d_call: .; cdr3_nt: TGTGCCAGCAGCTTAGGGCGGATACTACACAATGAGCAGTTCTTC; cdr3_aa: CASSLGRILHNEQFF
j_call: TRBJ2-5; clone_size: .; v_call: TRBV27; d_call: TRBD2; cdr3_nt: TGTGCCCGCCAGACGGGGACTAGCGGGTGTCGGACCCAGTACTTC; cdr3_aa: CARQTGTSGCRTQYF
j_call: TRBJ1-2; clone_size: .; v_call: TRBV5-1; d_call: .; cdr3_nt: TGCGCCAGCAGCTTGGTGGCAGGATGGGGCTACACCTTC; cdr3_aa: CASSLVAGWGYTF
j_call: TRBJ1-1; clone_size: .; v_call: TRBV25-1; d_call: .; cdr3_nt: TGTGCCAGCAGCGACAGGTCAGGGAACACTGAAGCTTTCTTT; cdr3_aa: CASSDRSGNTEAFF
j_call: TRBJ1-2; clone_size: .; v_call: TRBV18; d_call: .; cdr3_nt: TGTGCCAGCTCACCAGCTGGACAGAACTATGGCTACACCTTC; cdr3_aa: CASSPAGQNYGYTF
j_call: TRBJ2-7; clone_size: .; v_call: TRBV5-6; d_call: TRBD2; cdr3_nt: TGTGCCAGCAGCTTGCCGGGGGGGCGTGGTTACGAGCAGTACTTC; cdr3_aa: CASSLPGGRGYEQYF
j_call: TRBJ2-2; clone_size: few; v_call: TRBV5-6; d_call: .; cdr3_nt: TGTGCCAGCAGCTTGGTGGGGCCGGGCACCGGGGAGCTGTTTTTT; cdr3_aa: CASSLVGPGTGELFF
j_call: TRBJ1-2; clone_size: .; v_call: TRBV10-3; d_call: .; cdr3_nt: TGTGCCATCAGTGAGACGGACACCCTCCTTGGCTATGGCTACACCTTC; cdr3_aa: CAISETDTLLGYGYTF
j_call: TRBJ1-5; clone_size: .; v_call: TRBV19; d_call: .; cdr3_nt: TGTGCCAGTAGTTTTCCCCTGCTCGGGGTAAATCAGCCCCAGCATTTT; cdr3_aa: CASSFPLLGVNQPQHF
j_call: TRBJ2-7; clone_size: .; v_call: TRBV4-2; d_call: TRBD1; cdr3_nt: TGTGCCAGCAGCCAAGATGCTTCCAGGGGGTACGAGCAGTACTTC; cdr3_aa: CASSQDASRGYEQYF
j_call: TRBJ1-1; clone_size: .; v_call: TRBV7-9; d_call: TRBD1; cdr3_nt: TGTGCCAGCAGCTCCGGGACAGGGCTTGAAGCTTTCTTT; cdr3_aa: CASSSGTGLEAFF
j_call: TRBJ1-6; clone_size: .; v_call: TRBV6-5; d_call: .; cdr3_nt: TGTGCCAGCAGTTACGGCGGCTCCAATTCACCCCTCCACTTT; cdr3_aa: CASSYGGSNSPLHF
j_call: TRBJ1-2; clone_size: .; v_call: TRBV6-5; d_call: TRBD1; cdr3_nt: TGTGCCAGCAGTTACTCGCGTAACAGGGGTGGCTACACCTTC; cdr3_aa: CASSYSRNRGGYTF
j_call: TRBJ2-1; clone_size: .; v_call: TRBV29-1; d_call: TRBD2; cdr3_nt: TGCAGCGTTGACGCGGGGGGGCAGTTCTTC; cdr3_aa: CSVDAGGQFF
j_call: TRBJ2-5; clone_size: .; v_call: TRBV5-1; d_call: .; cdr3_nt: TGCGCCAGCAGCCCCGGACAGCTCCAAGAGACCCAGTACTTC; cdr3_aa: CASSPGQLQETQYF
j_call: TRBJ1-2; clone_size: few; v_call: TRBV27; d_call: .; cdr3_nt: TGTGCCAGCAGTCTCCGGGGAGGAGGGACTATTGGCTACACCTTC; cdr3_aa: CASSLRGGGTIGYTF
j_call: TRBJ1-1; clone_size: .; v_call: TRBV7-9; d_call: TRBD1; cdr3_nt: TGTGCCAGCAGCTTCCGAACCGGGACAGATGAAGCTTTCTTT; cdr3_aa: CASSFRTGTDEAFF
j_call: TRBJ1-3; clone_size: .; v_call: TRBV5-5; d_call: TRBD1; cdr3_nt: TGTGCCAGCAGCGGCCTCAGGGGGACTGGAAACACCATATATTTT; cdr3_aa: CASSGLRGTGNTIYF
j_call: TRBJ2-5; clone_size: .; v_call: TRBV5-6; d_call: .; cdr3_nt: TGTGCCAGCAGCTTCGGAGAGACCCAGTACTTC; cdr3_aa: CASSFGETQYF
j_call: TRBJ2-7; clone_size: .; v_call: TRBV4-1; d_call: .; cdr3_nt: TGCGCCAGCAGCCAAGATTTCGACGGGACCTACGAGCAGTACTTC; cdr3_aa: CASSQDFDGTYEQYF
j_call: TRBJ2-2; clone_size: .; v_call: TRBV6-1; d_call: .; cdr3_nt: TGTGCCAGCAGTGAACTTGTCTCGGGGGAGCTGTTTTTT; cdr3_aa: CASSELVSGELFF
j_call: TRBJ2-3; clone_size: .; v_call: TRBV5-1; d_call: TRBD1; cdr3_nt: TGCGCCAGCAGCGCACTGGGACAGAAATTACCCACAGATACGCAGTATTTT; cdr3_aa: CASSALGQKLPTDTQYF
j_call: TRBJ1-1; clone_size: few; v_call: TRBV7-2; d_call: TRBD1; cdr3_nt: TGTGCCAGCAGCTTAGATGTGGGCAGGGGGGAAGCTTTCTTT; cdr3_aa: CASSLDVGRGEAFF
j_call: TRBJ2-1; clone_size: .; v_call: TRBV7-9; d_call: TRBD1; cdr3_nt: TGTGCCAGCAGCTTAGGTGGACAGGGATCCTACAATGAGCAGTTCTTC; cdr3_aa: CASSLGGQGSYNEQFF
j_call: TRBJ2-1; clone_size: .; v_call: TRBV9; d_call: TRBD2; cdr3_nt: TGTGCCAGCAGCGCGACTAGCCAAAACAATGAGCAGTTCTTC; cdr3_aa: CASSATSQNNEQFF
j_call: TRBJ1-2; clone_size: .; v_call: TRBV5-4; d_call: TRBD1; cdr3_nt: TGTGCCAGCACCAAGGAACAGGGGGCGGTCATGTATGGCTACACCTTC; cdr3_aa: CASTKEQGAVMYGYTF